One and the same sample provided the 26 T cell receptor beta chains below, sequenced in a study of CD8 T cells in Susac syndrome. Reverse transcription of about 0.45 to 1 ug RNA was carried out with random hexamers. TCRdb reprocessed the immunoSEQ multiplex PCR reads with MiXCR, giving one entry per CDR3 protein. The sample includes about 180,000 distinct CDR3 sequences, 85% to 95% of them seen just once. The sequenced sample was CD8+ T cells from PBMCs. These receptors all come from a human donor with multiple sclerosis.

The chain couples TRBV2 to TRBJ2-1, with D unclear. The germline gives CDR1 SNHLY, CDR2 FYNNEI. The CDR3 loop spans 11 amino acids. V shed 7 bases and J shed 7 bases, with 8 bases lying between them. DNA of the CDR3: TGTGCCAGCATTACGAGGAATGAGCAGTTCTTC. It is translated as CASITRNEQFF.

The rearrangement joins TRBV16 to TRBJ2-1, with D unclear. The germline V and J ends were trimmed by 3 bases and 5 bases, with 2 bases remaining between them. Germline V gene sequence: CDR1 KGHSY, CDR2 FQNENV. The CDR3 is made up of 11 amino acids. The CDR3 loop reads CASSQNNEQFF. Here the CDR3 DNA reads TGTGCCAGCAGCCAGAACAATGAGCAGTTCTTC.

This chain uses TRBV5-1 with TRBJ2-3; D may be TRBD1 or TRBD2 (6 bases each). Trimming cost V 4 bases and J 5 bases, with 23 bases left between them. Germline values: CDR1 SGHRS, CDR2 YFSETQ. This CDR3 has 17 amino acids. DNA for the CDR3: TGCGCCAGCAGCCCCTTGGCCGGGGGCGAGATACGAGATACGCAGTATTTT. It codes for CASSPLAGGEIRDTQYF.

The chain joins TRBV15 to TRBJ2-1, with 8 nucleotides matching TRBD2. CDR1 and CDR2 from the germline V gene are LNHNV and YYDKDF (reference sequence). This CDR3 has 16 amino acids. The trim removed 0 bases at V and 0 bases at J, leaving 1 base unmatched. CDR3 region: CATSRDRGGSYNEQFF. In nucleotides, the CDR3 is TGTGCCACCAGCAGAGATCGGGGGGGCTCCTACAATGAGCAGTTCTTC.

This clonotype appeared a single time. As DNA, the CDR3 is TGTGCCAGCCAAAGGGGTTACGAGCAGTACTTC. This translates into CASQRGYEQYF. The gene calls are TRBV27 and TRBJ2-7; possibly TRBD1 for D (5 bases). CDR3 size: 11 residues. Per the germline V gene, CDR1 is MNHEY and CDR2 is SMNVEV (reference sequence). V lost 8 bases, J lost 4 bases, and 9 bases lay in between.

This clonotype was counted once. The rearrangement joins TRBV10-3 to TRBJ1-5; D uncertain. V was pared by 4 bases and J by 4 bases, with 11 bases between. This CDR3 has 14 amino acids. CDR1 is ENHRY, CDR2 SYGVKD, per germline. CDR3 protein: CAISGRQTNQPQHF. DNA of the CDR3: TGTGCCATCAGTGGTAGGCAGACTAATCAGCCCCAGCATTTT.

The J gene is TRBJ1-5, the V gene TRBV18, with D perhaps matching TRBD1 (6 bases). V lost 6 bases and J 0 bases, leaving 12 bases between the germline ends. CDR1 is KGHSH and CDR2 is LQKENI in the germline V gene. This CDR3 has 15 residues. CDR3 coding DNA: TGTGCCAGCTCCCGGCAGGGGTTTAGCAATCAGCCCCAGCATTTT. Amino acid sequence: CASSRQGFSNQPQHF.

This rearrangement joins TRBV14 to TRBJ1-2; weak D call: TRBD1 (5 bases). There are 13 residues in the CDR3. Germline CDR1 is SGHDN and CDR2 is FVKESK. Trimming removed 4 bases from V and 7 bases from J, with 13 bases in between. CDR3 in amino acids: CASSPLKRGGYTF. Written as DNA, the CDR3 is TGTGCCAGCAGCCCGCTAAAAAGGGGTGGCTACACCTTC.

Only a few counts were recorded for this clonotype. The CDR3 loop reads CAWSHGSLNEQYF. The CDR3 DNA follows: TGTGCCTGGAGTCACGGGAGTCTGAACGAGCAGTACTTC. The chain employs TRBV30 and TRBJ2-7; maybe TRBD2 (6 bases). CDR3 length: 13 residues. V lost 2 bases, J lost 5 bases, and 13 bases lay in between. CDR1 and CDR2 from the germline V gene are GTSNPN and SVGIG (reference sequence).

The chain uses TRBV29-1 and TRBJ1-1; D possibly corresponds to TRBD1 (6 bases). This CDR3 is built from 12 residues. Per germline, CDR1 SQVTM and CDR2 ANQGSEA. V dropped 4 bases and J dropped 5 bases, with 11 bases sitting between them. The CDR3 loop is CSVVGGTTEAFF. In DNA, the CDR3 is TGCAGCGTTGTAGGGGGAACGACTGAAGCTTTCTTT.

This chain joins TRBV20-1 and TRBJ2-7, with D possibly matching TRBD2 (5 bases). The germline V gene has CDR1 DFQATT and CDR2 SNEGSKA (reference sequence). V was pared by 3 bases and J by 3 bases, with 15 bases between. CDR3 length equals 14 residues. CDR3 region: CSASRGGSFYEQYF. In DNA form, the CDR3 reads TGCAGTGCTAGTCGTGGAGGATCCTTCTACGAGCAGTACTTC.

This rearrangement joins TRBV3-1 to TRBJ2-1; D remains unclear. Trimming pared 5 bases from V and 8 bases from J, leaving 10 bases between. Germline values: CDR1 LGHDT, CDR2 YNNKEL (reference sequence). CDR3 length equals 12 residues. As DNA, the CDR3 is TGTGCCAGCAGCTACGGGTACGATGAGCAGTTCTTC. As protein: CASSYGYDEQFF.

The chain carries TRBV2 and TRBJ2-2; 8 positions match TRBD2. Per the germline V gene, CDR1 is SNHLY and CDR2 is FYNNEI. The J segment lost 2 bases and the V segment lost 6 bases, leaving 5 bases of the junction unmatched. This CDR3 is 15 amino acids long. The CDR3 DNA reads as TGTGCCAGCAGAAAAGCGGGGGCCAACACCGGGGAGCTGTTTTTT. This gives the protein CASRKAGANTGELFF. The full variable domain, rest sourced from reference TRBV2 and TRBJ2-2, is EPEVTQTPSHQVTQMGQEVILRCVPISNHLYFYWYRQILGQKVEFLVSFYNNEISEKSEIFDDQFSVERPDGSNFTLKIRSTKLEDSAMYFCASRKAGANTGELFFGEGSRLTVL.

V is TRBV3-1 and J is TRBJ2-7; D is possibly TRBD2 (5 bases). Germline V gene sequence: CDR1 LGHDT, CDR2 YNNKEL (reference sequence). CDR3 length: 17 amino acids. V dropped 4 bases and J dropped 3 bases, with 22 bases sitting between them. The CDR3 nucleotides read TGTGCCAGCAGCCCCGGGGTATGGGGAGCGCCTTACTACGAGCAGTACTTC. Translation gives CASSPGVWGAPYYEQYF.

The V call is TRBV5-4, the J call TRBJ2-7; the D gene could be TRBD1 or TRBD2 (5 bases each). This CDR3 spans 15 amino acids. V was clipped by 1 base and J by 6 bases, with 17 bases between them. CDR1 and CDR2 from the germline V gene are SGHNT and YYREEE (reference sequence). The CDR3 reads CASSLPDTGLREQYF. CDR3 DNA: TGTGCCAGCAGCTTGCCTGACACGGGGCTCCGCGAGCAGTACTTC.

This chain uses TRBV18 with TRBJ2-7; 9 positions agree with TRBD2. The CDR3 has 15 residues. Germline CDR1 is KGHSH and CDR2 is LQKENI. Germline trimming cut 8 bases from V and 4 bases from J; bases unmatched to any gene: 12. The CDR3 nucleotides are TGTGCCAGCCGTCGTAGCGGGGGCCAAAGGTACGAGCAGTACTTC. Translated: CASRRSGGQRYEQYF.

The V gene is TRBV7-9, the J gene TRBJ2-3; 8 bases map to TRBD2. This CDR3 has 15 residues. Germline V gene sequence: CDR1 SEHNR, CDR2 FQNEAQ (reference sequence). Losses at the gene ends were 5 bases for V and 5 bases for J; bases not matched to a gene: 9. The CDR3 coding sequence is TGTGCCAGCAGCCGCTTTCGGGAGGGTGAAGATACGCAGTATTTT. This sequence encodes CASSRFREGEDTQYF.

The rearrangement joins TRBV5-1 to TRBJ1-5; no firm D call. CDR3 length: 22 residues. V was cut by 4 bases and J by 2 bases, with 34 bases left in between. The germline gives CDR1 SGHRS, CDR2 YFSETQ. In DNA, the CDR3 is TGCGCCAGCAGCACCCTCAAACGGGTGGAAGGGCCGGGAAAGGAAGGCAATCAGCCCCAGCATTTT. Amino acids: CASSTLKRVEGPGKEGNQPQHF.

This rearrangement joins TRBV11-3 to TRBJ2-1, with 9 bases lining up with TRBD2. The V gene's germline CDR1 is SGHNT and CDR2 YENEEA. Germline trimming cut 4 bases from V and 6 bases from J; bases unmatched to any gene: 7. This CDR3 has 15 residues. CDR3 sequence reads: CASSSLAGAPNEQFF. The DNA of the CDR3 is TGTGCCAGCAGCTCCTTAGCGGGAGCACCCAATGAGCAGTTCTTC.

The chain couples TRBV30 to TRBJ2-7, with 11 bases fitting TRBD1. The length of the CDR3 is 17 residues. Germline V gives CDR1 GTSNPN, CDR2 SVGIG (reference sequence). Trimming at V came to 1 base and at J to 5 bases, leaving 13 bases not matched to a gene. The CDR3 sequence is CAWSDPLPGTGGDEQYF. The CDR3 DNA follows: TGTGCCTGGAGTGATCCACTCCCCGGGACAGGGGGGGACGAGCAGTACTTC.

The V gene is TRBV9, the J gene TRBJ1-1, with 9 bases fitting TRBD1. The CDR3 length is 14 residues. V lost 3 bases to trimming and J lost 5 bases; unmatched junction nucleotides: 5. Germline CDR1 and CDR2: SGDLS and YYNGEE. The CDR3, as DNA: TGTGCCAGCAGCGCGCGGGACAGGGCTACTGAAGCTTTCTTT. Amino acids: CASSARDRATEAFF.

Here the CDR3 DNA reads TGTGCCAGCAGTATACGACTAGCGGGACAGGATGAGCAGTTCTTC. This encodes CASSIRLAGQDEQFF. This chain uses TRBV28 with TRBJ2-1, with 11 positions matching TRBD2. The CDR3 is 15 amino acids. The V gene's germline CDR1 is MDHEN and CDR2 SYDVKM. The ends lost 5 bases at V and 8 bases at J; junction bases unmatched: 8.

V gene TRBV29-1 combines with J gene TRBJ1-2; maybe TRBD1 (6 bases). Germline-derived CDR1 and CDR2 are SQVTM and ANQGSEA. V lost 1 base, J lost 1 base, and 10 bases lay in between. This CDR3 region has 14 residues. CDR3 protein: CSVEGRGINYGYTF. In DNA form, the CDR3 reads TGCAGCGTTGAAGGCAGGGGAATTAACTATGGCTACACCTTC.

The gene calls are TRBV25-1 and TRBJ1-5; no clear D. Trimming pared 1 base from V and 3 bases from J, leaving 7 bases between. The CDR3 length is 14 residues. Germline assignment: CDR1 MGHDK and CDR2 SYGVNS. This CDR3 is CASSESGNNQPQHF. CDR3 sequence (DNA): TGTGCCAGCAGTGAATCCGGGAACAATCAGCCCCAGCATTTT. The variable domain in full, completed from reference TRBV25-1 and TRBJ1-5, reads EADIYQTPRYLVIGTGKKITLECSQTMGHDKMYWYQQDPGMELHLIHYSYGVNSTEKGDLSSESTVSRIRTEHFPLTLESARPSHTSQYLCASSESGNNQPQHFGDGTRLSIL.

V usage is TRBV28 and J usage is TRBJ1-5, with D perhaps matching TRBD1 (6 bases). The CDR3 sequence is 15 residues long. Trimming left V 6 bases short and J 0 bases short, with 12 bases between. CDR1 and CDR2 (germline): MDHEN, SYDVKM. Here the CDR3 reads CASSTDSYSNQPQHF. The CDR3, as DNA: TGTGCCAGCAGCACGGACAGTTATAGCAATCAGCCCCAGCATTTT.

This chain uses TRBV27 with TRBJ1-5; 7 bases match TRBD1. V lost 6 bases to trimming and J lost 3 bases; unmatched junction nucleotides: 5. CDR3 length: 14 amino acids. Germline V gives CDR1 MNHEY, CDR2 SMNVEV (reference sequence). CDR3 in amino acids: CASSDRAVNQPQHF. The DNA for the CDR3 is TGTGCCAGCAGCGACAGGGCGGTCAATCAGCCCCAGCATTTT.